The 21 T cell receptor beta chains reported below all come from one sample, sequenced in a study of control samples from healthy donors and cancer patients. Produced via immunoSEQ multiplex PCR; TCRdb's table is partial and in-frame only. The top ten hold 10% to 15% of the sample, which has about 250,000 clones, about four fifths seen once. Sequencing was done on a sample of PBMCs. The receptors derive from a woman aged 55 to 70 with lung cancer.

The chain links TRBV12-3 or TRBV12-4 to TRBJ2-7, with no clear D. V shed 7 bases and J shed 0 bases, with 4 bases lying between them. The CDR3 sequence is 11 residues long. CDR3 sequence reads: CASTDSYEQYF. The CDR3 coding sequence is TGTGCCAGCACGGACTCCTACGAGCAGTACTTC.

This chain links TRBV12-5 with TRBJ2-5; TRBD1 is a possible D gene (6 bases). Trimming took 2 bases from V and 4 from J, leaving 14 bases between them. Per the germline V gene, CDR1 is LGHNT and CDR2 is FRNRAP. This CDR3 is built from 15 residues. The CDR3 DNA is TGTGCTAGTGGTTTGATGCAGGGGCAGGGAGAGACCCAGTACTTC. As protein: CASGLMQGQGETQYF.

This rearrangement joins TRBV6-1 to TRBJ2-1; D gene uncertain. This CDR3 has 14 residues. The V end was cut by 1 base, the J end by 2 bases, with 6 bases between. Germline values: CDR1 MNHNS, CDR2 SASEGT. The CDR3 reads CASSEGSTYNEQFF. CDR3 nucleotides: TGTGCCAGCAGTGAAGGCAGCACCTACAATGAGCAGTTCTTC.

The J gene is TRBJ1-2, the V gene TRBV7-2; D is possibly TRBD1 (6 bases). Per germline, CDR1 SGHTA and CDR2 FQGNSA. The CDR3 covers 15 residues. Trimming removed 4 bases at V and 2 bases at J, with 14 bases between. CDR3 in DNA: TGTGCCAGCAGCTCGCGAGCAGGGGACAACTATGGCTACACCTTC. Protein sequence: CASSSRAGDNYGYTF.

This chain connects TRBV7-9 to TRBJ1-1, with D possibly TRBD1 on 6 matching bases. V lost 1 base, J lost 4 bases, and 10 bases lay in between. Germline lookup yields CDR1 SEHNR and CDR2 FQNEAQ (reference sequence). This CDR3 has 14 amino acids. The DNA of the CDR3 is TGTGCCAGCAGCTTAGAGATAGGGGGCACTGAAGCTTTCTTT. Its translation: CASSLEIGGTEAFF.

V is TRBV18 and J is TRBJ2-1; 7 bases agree with TRBD1. J was trimmed by 6 bases and V by 0 bases; bases with no gene match: 5. In germline, CDR1 is KGHSH, CDR2 LQKENI. This CDR3 region has 15 residues. The chain's CDR3 is CASSPPPAGGNEQFF. CDR3 in DNA: TGTGCCAGCTCACCACCCCCCGCAGGGGGCAATGAGCAGTTCTTC.

The chain employs TRBV9 and TRBJ2-1; perhaps TRBD2 as D (5 bases). Trimming left V 0 bases short and J 9 bases short, with 10 bases between. This CDR3 has 13 residues. The germline V gene has CDR1 SGDLS and CDR2 YYNGEE. CDR3 nucleotide sequence: TGTGCCAGCAGCGTAGCGAGGGAGAGTGAGCAGTTCTTC. It encodes CASSVARESEQFF.

The rearrangement uses TRBV19 and TRBJ1-2; tentative D call: TRBD1 (5 bases). Germline V gene lookup returns CDR1 LNHDA and CDR2 SQIVND (reference sequence). V shed 0 bases and J shed 4 bases, with 9 bases lying between them. The CDR3 covers 14 residues. The CDR3 sequence is CASSIERQIYGYTF. The DNA for the CDR3 is TGTGCCAGTAGTATAGAGCGACAGATCTATGGCTACACCTTC. Full variable domain (missing parts from reference TRBV19 and TRBJ1-2): DGGITQSPKYLFRKEGQNVTLSCEQNLNHDAMYWYRQDPGQGLRLIYYSQIVNDFQKGDIAEGYSVSREKKESFPLTVTSAQKNPTAFYLCASSIERQIYGYTFGSGTRLTVV.

The chain is built from TRBV7-3 and TRBJ2-4; 10 bases fit TRBD1. Looked up from germline, CDR1 is SGHTA and CDR2 is FQGTGA. Unmatched junction bases numbered 6, after V lost 5 bases and J lost 11 bases. This CDR3 has 13 residues. The CDR3 bases are TGTGCCAGCAGCCTGGGGACAGGGGATGTTCAGTACTTC. Translating it yields CASSLGTGDVQYF.

A single count supports this clone. The CDR3 bases are TGTGCCAGCAGTGCGCGTAGGCTTTCCTACAATGAGCAGTTCTTC. It is translated as CASSARRLSYNEQFF. The chain couples TRBV2 to TRBJ2-1; D gene ambiguous. This CDR3 is built from 15 residues. Germline assignment: CDR1 SNHLY and CDR2 FYNNEI. V was cut by 4 bases and J by 1 base, with 11 bases left in between.

Notes on this clone: In the same sample, other DNA sequences code for this CDR3. The chain couples TRBV18 to TRBJ1-1; D gene unclear. Trimming took off 6 bases at V and 1 base at J, with 9 bases between the two ends. CDR3 length equals 13 residues. Germline CDR1 is KGHSH and CDR2 is LQKENI. The CDR3: CASSPDGNTEAFF. The CDR3 region has the DNA TGTGCCAGCTCTCCGGACGGGAACACTGAAGCTTTCTTT.

The CDR3 protein is CASSIGLGDTQYF. The DNA for the CDR3 is TGTGCCAGTAGTATCGGACTAGGAGATACGCAGTATTTT. J is TRBJ2-3 and V is TRBV19, with 7 nucleotides matching TRBD2. The CDR3 has 13 amino acids. V lost 3 bases to trimming and J lost 5 bases; unmatched junction nucleotides: 2. CDR1 LNHDA and CDR2 SQIVND come from the germline V gene (reference sequence).

In the case of this clone: Distinct nucleotide sequences in the sample also encode this CDR3. The rearrangement joins TRBV5-6 to TRBJ1-5, with D possibly TRBD1 on 6 matching bases. Germline V gene sequence: CDR1 SGHDT, CDR2 YYEEEE. The CDR3 sequence is 17 residues long. Trimming removed 0 bases at V and 2 bases at J, with 15 bases between. This CDR3 reads CASSLGRGAGGNQPQHF. The CDR3 DNA reads TGTGCCAGCAGCTTGGGACGGGGGGCGGGTGGCAATCAGCCCCAGCATTTT.

This chain connects TRBV27 to TRBJ2-1, with 7 nucleotides matching TRBD2. The CDR3 covers 18 residues. Germline CDR1 and CDR2: MNHEY and SMNVEV (reference sequence). With 5 bases clipped from V and 4 bases from J, the junction kept 17 bases outside the gene matches. CDR3 in amino acids: CASSLGSPTSVSYNEQFF. DNA for the CDR3: TGTGCCAGCAGTCTAGGCTCCCCCACTAGCGTTTCTTACAATGAGCAGTTCTTC.

The chain uses TRBV11-2 and TRBJ1-2; D is perhaps TRBD1 (6 bases). The V and J ends lost 5 bases and 8 bases respectively, with 21 bases between them. Germline assignment: CDR1 SGHAT and CDR2 FQNNGV. CDR3 length: 15 amino acids. The CDR3: CASSLAGAQRWGYTF. CDR3 nucleotides: TGTGCCAGCAGCCTAGCGGGGGCGCAACGGTGGGGCTACACCTTC.

The J gene is TRBJ2-7, the V gene TRBV5-1; 9 bases map to TRBD1. CDR3 length: 16 residues. Germline loops: CDR1 SGHRS, CDR2 YFSETQ. The V gene end was trimmed by 4 bases and the J gene end by 0 bases; junction bases not matched to a gene: 8. CDR3 amino acids: CASSAAGTGISYEQYF. DNA for the CDR3: TGCGCCAGCAGCGCCGCCGGGACAGGGATCTCCTACGAGCAGTACTTC.

This clone was detected only once. The chain has TRBV28 and TRBJ2-7; unclear D gene. V gave up 2 bases and J gave up 7 bases, with 12 bases separating them. This CDR3 spans 13 amino acids. CDR1 and CDR2 (germline): MDHEN, SYDVKM. This CDR3 is CASSLGLPQEQYF. As DNA, the CDR3 is TGTGCCAGCAGTTTAGGGCTACCTCAAGAGCAGTACTTC. Full variable domain (remainder filled in from reference TRBV28 and TRBJ2-7): DVKVTQSSRYLVKRTGEKVFLECVQDMDHENMFWYRQDPGLGLRLIYFSYDVKMKEKGDIPEGYSVSREKKERFSLILESASTNQTSMYLCASSLGLPQEQYFGPGTRLTVT.

V is TRBV18 and J is TRBJ1-4; 9 nucleotides match TRBD1. Germline values: CDR1 KGHSH, CDR2 LQKENI. V shed 2 bases and J 5 bases; nucleotides not matched to a gene: 0. This CDR3 spans 14 amino acids. The CDR3 sequence is CASSPGTGNEKLFF. Written as DNA, the CDR3 is TGTGCCAGCTCACCAGGGACAGGGAATGAAAAACTGTTTTTT.

This chain connects TRBV7-8 to TRBJ2-1; 7 nucleotides line up with TRBD2. With 8 bases clipped from V and 6 bases from J, the junction kept 16 bases outside the gene matches. The CDR3 contains 16 residues. The germline V gene encodes CDR1 SGHVS and CDR2 FQNEAQ. The CDR3 nucleotides read TGTGCCAGCCTGGGATGGGGGAGGGCCCTGGGCAATGAGCAGTTCTTC. Translating gives CASLGWGRALGNEQFF. Together with reference TRBV7-8 and TRBJ2-1, the CDR3 gives the full variable domain: GAGVSQSPRYKVAKRGQDVALRCDPISGHVSLFWYQQALGQGPEFLTYFQNEAQLDKSGLPSDRFFAERPEGSVSTLKIQRTQQEDSAVYLCASLGWGRALGNEQFFGPGTRLTVL.

CDR3: CSAGPKLHMNTEAFF. The CDR3 DNA sequence: TGCAGCGCCGGACCCAAACTCCACATGAACACTGAAGCTTTCTTT. V is TRBV29-1 and J is TRBJ1-1; D ambiguous. The CDR3 consists of 15 residues. Trimming removed 7 bases from V and 0 bases from J, with 18 bases in between. Per the germline V gene, CDR1 is SQVTM and CDR2 is ANQGSEA.

The chain combines TRBV7-9 with TRBJ1-4; D gene uncertain. This CDR3 spans 12 amino acids. V was cut by 5 bases and J by 0 bases, with 1 base left in between. The V gene's germline CDR1 is SEHNR and CDR2 FQNEAQ (reference sequence). In nucleotides, the CDR3 is TGTGCCAGCAGCACAACTAATGAAAAACTGTTTTTT. Residues: CASSTTNEKLFF.